The T cell receptor (beta chain) described here comes from a study of shared clonotypes between healthy human individuals. The overall study: Three plates each covered CD4 naive and memory; CD8 naive two, CD8 memory one.

Trimming at V came to 3 bases and at J to 4 bases, leaving 7 bases not matched to a gene. Germline CDR1 is SGHAT and CDR2 is FQNNGV. There are 16 residues in the CDR3. Study donors comprised healthy, HIV-negative adults devoid of recent acute infection or vaccination. Clones were read by immunoSEQ multiplex PCR, and TCRdb kept only the in-frame ones, dropping some. Of 780,000 or so clones in the sample, 72% were seen once. This TCR was recovered from a woman aged 30 to 39 in good health. This chain connects TRBV11-2 to TRBJ2-3, with TRBD2 identical over 10 bases. Sequences were obtained from memory CD4+ T cells sorted from blood. Subset meaning: CD45RA-negative fraction. CDR3 in amino acids: CASSFLAGAGADTQYF. In DNA, the CDR3 is TGTGCCAGCAGCTTTCTAGCGGGAGCGGGGGCAGATACGCAGTATTTT. The full variable domain, rest sourced from reference TRBV11-2 and TRBJ2-3, is EAGVAQSPRYKIIEKRQSVAFWCNPISGHATLYWYQQILGQGPKLLIQFQNNGVVDDSQLPKDRFSAERLKGVDSTLKIQPAKLEDSAVYLCASSFLAGAGADTQYFGPGTRLTVL.